This T cell receptor (beta chain) was observed in a study of blood T cell repertoires in COVID-19. Whole-study context: The United States, Italy and Spain supplied acute and convalescent COVID-19 samples. T cells, B-cell-depleted T cells, or PBMCs provided the cDNA or gDNA that served as material.

In this sample, this clone turned up once. Original analysis: From reference gene primer amplification, estimates of nucleated cell counts were derived. TCRdb's table, derived via immunoSEQ multiplex PCR, lists solely in-frame clones and lacks some. Clonal size and the V and J genes are those of that table, whereas D and trimming came from the DNA. This table has 100,000 to 150,000 clones, 70% to 90% appearing once. The CDR3 covers 14 residues. Germline V CDR1 and CDR2: MDHEN, SYDVKM. V lost 6 bases to trimming and J lost 8 bases, with 14 bases between them. The sample was peripheral blood. V gene TRBV28 combines with J gene TRBJ1-6, with D maybe TRBD1 (6 bases). The receptor was derived from a woman in her 50s with acute or convalescent COVID-19. CDR3 protein: CASSDQTGHSPLHF. The CDR3 DNA follows: TGTGCCAGCAGCGATCAGACAGGACATTCACCCCTCCACTTT.